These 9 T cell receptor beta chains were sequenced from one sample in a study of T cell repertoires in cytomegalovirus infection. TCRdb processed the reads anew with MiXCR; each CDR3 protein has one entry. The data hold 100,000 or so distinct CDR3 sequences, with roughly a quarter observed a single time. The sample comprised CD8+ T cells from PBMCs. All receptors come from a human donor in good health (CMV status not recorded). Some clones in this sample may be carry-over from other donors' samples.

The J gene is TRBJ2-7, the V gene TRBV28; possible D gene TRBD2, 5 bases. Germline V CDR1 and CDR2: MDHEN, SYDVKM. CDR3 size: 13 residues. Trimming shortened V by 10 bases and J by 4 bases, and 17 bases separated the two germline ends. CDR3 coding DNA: TGTGCCACCGATAGTCCTGAGGGTTACGAGCAGTACTTC. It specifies CATDSPEGYEQYF.

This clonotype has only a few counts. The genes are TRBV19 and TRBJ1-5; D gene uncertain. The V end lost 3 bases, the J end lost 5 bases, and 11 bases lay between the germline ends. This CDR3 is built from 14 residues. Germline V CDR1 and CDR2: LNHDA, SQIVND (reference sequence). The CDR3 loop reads CASSMDAADQPQHF. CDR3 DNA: TGTGCCAGTAGTATGGATGCGGCCGATCAGCCCCAGCATTTT. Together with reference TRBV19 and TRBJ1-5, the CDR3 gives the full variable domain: DGGITQSPKYLFRKEGQNVTLSCEQNLNHDAMYWYRQDPGQGLRLIYYSQIVNDFQKGDIAEGYSVSREKKESFPLTVTSAQKNPTAFYLCASSMDAADQPQHFGDGTRLSIL.

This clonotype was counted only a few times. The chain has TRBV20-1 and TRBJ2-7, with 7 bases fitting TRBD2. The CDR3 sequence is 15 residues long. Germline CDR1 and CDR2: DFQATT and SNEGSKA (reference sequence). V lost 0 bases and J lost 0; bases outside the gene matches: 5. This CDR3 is CSARDGTTGSYEQYF. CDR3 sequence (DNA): TGCAGTGCTAGAGACGGGACTACCGGCTCCTACGAGCAGTACTTC.

This CDR3 reads CASSYSSGRSNEQFF. CDR3 DNA: TGTGCCAGCAGCTATTCTAGCGGGAGGAGCAATGAGCAGTTCTTC. The chain employs TRBV7-8 and TRBJ2-1, with 11 positions matching TRBD2. V was clipped by 4 bases and J by 6 bases; unmatched bases: 5. This CDR3 has 15 residues. The germline V gene has CDR1 SGHVS and CDR2 FQNEAQ. The complete variable domain, with remaining parts taken from reference TRBV7-8 and TRBJ2-1, reads GAGVSQSPRYKVAKRGQDVALRCDPISGHVSLFWYQQALGQGPEFLTYFQNEAQLDKSGLPSDRFFAERPEGSVSTLKIQRTQQEDSAVYLCASSYSSGRSNEQFFGPGTRLTVL.

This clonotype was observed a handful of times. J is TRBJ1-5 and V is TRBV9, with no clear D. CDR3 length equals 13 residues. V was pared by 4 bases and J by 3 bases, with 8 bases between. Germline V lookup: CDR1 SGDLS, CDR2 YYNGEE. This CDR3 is CASSLTLNQPQHF. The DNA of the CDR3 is TGTGCCAGCAGCCTGACACTCAATCAGCCCCAGCATTTT.

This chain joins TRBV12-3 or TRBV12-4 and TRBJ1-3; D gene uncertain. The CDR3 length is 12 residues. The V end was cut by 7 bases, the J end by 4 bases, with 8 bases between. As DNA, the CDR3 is TGTGCCAGCACCTCTACCGGAAACACCATATATTTT. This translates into CASTSTGNTIYF.

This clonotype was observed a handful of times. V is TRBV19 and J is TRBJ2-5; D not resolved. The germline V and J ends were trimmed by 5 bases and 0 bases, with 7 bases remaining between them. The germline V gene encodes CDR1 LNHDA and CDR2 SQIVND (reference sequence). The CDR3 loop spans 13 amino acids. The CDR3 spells CASSSRDQETQYF. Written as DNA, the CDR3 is TGTGCCAGTAGTTCCCGGGACCAAGAGACCCAGTACTTC.

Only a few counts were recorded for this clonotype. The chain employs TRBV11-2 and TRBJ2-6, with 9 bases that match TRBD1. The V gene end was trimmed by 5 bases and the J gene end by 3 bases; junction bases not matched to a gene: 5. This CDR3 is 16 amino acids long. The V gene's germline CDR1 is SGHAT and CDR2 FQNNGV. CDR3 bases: TGTGCCAGCAGCCCTGGGACAGGGATTGGGGCCAACGTCCTGACTTTC. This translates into CASSPGTGIGANVLTF.

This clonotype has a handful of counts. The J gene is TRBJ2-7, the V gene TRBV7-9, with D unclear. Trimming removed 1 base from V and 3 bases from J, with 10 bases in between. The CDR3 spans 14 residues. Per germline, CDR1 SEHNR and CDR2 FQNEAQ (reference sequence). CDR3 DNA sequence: TGTGCCAGCAGCTTAGAAAGGTTTGGCTACGAGCAGTACTTC. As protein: CASSLERFGYEQYF.